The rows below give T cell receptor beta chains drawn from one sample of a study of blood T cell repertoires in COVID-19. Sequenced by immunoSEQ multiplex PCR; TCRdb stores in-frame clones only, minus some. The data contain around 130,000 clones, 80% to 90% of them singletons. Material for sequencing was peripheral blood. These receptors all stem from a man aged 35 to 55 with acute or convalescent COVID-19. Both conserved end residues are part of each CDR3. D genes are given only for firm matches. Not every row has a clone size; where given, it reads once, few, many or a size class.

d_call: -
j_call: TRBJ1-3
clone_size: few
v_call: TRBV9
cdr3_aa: CASSAVSGGGNTIYF
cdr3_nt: TGTGCCAGCAGCGCCGTCTCCGGGGGTGGAAACACCATATATTTT

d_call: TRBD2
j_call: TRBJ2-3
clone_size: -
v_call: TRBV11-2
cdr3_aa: CASSSLAGVSDTQYF
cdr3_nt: TGTGCCAGCAGCTCTTTAGCGGGAGTGTCAGATACGCAGTATTTT

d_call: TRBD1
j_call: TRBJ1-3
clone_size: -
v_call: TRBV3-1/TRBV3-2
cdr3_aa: CASSQATGSGNTIYF
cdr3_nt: TGTGCCAGCAGCCAAGCGACAGGGAGTGGAAACACCATATATTTT

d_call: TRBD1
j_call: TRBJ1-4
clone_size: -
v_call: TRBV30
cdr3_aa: CAWSPSTGAREKLFF
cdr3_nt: TGTGCCTGGAGTCCTTCGACAGGGGCTCGGGAAAAACTGTTTTTT

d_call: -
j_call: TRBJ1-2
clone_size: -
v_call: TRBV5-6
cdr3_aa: CASSPDSNYGYTF
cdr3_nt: TGTGCCAGCAGCCCGGACAGTAACTATGGCTACACCTTC

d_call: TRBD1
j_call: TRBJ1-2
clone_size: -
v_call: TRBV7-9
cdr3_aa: CASSSPGTGLSYLYGYTF
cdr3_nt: TGTGCCAGCAGTTCACCCGGGACAGGGCTAAGCTACCTCTATGGCTACACCTTC

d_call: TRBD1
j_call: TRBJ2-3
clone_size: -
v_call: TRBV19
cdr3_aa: CASSPRTGARTDTQYF
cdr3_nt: TGTGCCAGTAGTCCTCGGACAGGGGCGCGCACAGATACGCAGTATTTT

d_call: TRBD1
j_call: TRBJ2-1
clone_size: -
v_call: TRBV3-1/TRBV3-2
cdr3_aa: CASSHPRTGGHYNEQFF
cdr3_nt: TGTGCCAGCAGCCACCCCCGGACAGGGGGGCACTACAATGAGCAGTTCTTC

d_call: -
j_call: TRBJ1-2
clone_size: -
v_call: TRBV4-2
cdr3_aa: CASSQDLTDRNYGYTF
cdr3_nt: TGTGCCAGCAGCCAAGATTTAACAGACCGAAACTATGGCTACACCTTC

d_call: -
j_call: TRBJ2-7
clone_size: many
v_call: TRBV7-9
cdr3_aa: CASSLYLGGGDSYEQYF
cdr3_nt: TGTGCCAGCAGCTTATATTTAGGAGGGGGCGATTCCTACGAGCAGTACTTC

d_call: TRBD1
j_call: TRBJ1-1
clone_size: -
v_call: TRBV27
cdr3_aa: CASSLRPRGQGGLNTEAFF
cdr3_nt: TGTGCCAGCAGTTTAAGGCCCCGCGGACAGGGGGGCTTGAACACTGAAGCTTTCTTT

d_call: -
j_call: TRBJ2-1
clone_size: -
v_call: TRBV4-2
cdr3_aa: CASSLGDGYYNEQFF
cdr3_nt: TGTGCCAGCAGCCTCGGAGACGGTTACTACAATGAGCAGTTCTTC

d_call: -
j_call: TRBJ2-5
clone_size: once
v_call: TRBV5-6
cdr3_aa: CASSLGGRETQYF
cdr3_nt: TGTGCCAGCAGCCTGGGAGGAAGGGAGACCCAGTACTTC

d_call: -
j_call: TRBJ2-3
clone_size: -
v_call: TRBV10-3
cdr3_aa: CAISESTSTDTQYF
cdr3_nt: TGTGCCATCAGTGAGTCGACTAGCACAGATACGCAGTATTTT

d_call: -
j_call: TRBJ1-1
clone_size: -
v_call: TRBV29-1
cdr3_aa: CSGGRGGRNTEAFF
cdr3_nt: TGCAGCGGCGGTCGGGGGGGCCGGAACACTGAAGCTTTCTTT

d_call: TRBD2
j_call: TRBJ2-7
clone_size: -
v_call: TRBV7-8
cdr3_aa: CASSLVSLAGASPSYEQYF
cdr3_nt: TGTGCCAGCAGCTTAGTTTCCCTAGCGGGGGCCTCTCCTTCCTACGAGCAGTACTTC

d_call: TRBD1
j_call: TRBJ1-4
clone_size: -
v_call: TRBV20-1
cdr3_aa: CSASLGTGFNEKLFF
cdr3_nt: TGCAGTGCTAGTTTGGGGACAGGGTTTAATGAAAAACTGTTTTTT

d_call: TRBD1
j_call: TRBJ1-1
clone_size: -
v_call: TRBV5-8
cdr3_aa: CASSLVPGGQTEAFF
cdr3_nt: TGTGCCAGCAGCTTGGTACCAGGGGGCCAAACTGAAGCTTTCTTT

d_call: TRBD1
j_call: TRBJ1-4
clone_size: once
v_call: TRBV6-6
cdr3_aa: CASRAGGQGDEKLFF
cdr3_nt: TGTGCCAGCAGGGCCGGGGGACAGGGGGATGAAAAACTGTTTTTT

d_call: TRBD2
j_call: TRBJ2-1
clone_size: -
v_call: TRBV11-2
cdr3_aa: CASSLGGGTHGEQFF
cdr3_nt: TGTGCCAGCAGCTTAGGCGGGGGGACCCACGGGGAGCAGTTCTTC

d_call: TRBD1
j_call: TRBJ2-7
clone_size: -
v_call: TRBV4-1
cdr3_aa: CASSVQGQRSYEQYF
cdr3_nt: TGCGCCAGCAGCGTCCAGGGACAGCGATCCTACGAGCAGTACTTC

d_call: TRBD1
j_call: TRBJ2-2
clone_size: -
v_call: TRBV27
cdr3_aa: CASSPRATGVLVGELFF
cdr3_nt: TGTGCCAGCAGTCCCCGAGCGACAGGGGTGTTAGTCGGGGAGCTGTTTTTT